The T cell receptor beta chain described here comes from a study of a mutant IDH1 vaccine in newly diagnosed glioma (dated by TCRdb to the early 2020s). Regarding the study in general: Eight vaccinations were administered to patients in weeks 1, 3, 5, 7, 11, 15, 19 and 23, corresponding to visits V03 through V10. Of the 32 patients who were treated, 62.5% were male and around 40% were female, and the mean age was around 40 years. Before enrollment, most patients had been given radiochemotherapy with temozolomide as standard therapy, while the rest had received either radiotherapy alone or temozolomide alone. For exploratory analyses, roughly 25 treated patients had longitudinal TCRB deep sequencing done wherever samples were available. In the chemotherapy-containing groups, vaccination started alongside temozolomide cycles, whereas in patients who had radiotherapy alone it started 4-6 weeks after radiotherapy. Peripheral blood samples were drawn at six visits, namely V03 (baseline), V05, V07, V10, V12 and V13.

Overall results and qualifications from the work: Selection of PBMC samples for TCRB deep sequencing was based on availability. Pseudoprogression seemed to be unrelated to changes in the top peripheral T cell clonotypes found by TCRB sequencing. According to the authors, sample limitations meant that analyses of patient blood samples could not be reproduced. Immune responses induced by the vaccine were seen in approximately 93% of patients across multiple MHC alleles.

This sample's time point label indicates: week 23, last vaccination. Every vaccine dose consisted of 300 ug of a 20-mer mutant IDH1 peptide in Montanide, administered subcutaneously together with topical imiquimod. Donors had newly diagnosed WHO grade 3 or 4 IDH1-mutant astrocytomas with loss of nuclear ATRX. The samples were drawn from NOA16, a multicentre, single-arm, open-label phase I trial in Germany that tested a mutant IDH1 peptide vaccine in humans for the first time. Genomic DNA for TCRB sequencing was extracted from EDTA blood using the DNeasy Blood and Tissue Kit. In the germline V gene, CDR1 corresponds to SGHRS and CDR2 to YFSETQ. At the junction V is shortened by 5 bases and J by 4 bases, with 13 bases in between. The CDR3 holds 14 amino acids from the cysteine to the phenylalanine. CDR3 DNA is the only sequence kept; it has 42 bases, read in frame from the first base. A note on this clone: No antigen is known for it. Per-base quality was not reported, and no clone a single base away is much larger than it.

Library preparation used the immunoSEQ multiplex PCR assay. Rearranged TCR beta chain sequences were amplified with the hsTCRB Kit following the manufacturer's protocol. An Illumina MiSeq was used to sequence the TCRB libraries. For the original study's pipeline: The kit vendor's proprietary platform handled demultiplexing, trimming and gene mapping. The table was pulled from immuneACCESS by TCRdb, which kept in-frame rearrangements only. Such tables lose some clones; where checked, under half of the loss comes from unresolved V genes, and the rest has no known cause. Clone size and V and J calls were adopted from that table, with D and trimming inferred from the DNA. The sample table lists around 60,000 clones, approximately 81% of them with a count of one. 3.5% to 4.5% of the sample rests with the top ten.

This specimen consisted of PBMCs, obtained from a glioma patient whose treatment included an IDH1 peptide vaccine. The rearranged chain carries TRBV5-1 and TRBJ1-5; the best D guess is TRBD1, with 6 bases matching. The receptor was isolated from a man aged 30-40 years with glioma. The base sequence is TGCGCCAGCAGAGGGGAAGGGGGGAATCAGCCCCAGCATTTT. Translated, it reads CASRGEGGNQPQHF. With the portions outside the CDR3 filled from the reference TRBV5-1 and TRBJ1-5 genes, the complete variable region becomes KAGVTQTPRYLIKTRGQQVTLSCSPISGHRSVSWYQQTPGQGLQFLFEYFSETQRNKGNFPGRFSGRQFSNSRSEMNVSTLELGDSALYLCASRGEGGNQPQHFGDGTRLSIL.